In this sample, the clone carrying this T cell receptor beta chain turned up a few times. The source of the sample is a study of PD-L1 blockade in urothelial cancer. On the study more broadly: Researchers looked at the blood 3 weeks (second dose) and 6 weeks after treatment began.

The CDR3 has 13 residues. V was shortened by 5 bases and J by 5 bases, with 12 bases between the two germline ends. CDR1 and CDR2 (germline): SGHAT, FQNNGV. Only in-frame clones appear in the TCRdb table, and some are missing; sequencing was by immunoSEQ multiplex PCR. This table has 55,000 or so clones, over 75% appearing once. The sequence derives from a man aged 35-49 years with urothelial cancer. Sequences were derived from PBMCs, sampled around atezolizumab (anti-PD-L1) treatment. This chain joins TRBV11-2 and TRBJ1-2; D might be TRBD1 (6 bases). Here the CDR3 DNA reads TGTGCCAGCAGCCCCGACAGGCGATATGGCTACACCTTC. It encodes CASSPDRRYGYTF.